A single sample is the source of the 7 T cell receptor beta chains below, sequenced in a study of blood T cell repertoires in COVID-19. The protocol was immunoSEQ multiplex PCR, while the TCRdb copy is restricted to in-frame clones and leaves out a portion. The sample holds roughly 190,000 clones, 80% seen once. The sample was peripheral blood. The receptors originated from a man in his fifties or sixties with acute or convalescent COVID-19.

The J gene is TRBJ1-3, the V gene TRBV4-1, with TRBD1 identical over 7 bases. Per germline, CDR1 MGHRA and CDR2 YSYEKL. Trimming took 1 base from V and 0 from J; bases not matched to a gene: 9. The CDR3 is 18 amino acids. The CDR3 DNA reads as TGCGCCAGCAGCCAAGGCCAGGGGACAGAAGTCTCTGGAAACACCATATATTTT. Its translation is CASSQGQGTEVSGNTIYF.

The chain has TRBV25-1 and TRBJ2-7; the match to TRBD1 covers 7 bases. Germline V lookup: CDR1 MGHDK, CDR2 SYGVNS. Trimming cost V 3 bases and J 3 bases; bases outside gene matches: 5. This CDR3 region has 14 residues. The CDR3 protein is CASSDSGQLYEQYF. The CDR3 nucleotides are TGTGCCAGCAGTGACTCGGGACAGCTCTACGAGCAGTACTTC.

The chain combines TRBV7-3 with TRBJ2-5; TRBD2 agrees at 8 bases. Germline assignment: CDR1 SGHTA and CDR2 FQGTGA. There are 16 residues in the CDR3. J was trimmed by 6 bases and V by 0 bases; bases with no gene match: 9. The CDR3 sequence: CASSLTVSGAMKTQYF. The CDR3 coding sequence is TGTGCCAGCAGCTTAACGGTTAGCGGGGCAATGAAGACCCAGTACTTC.

In this sample, this clone turned up once. V usage is TRBV20-1 and J usage is TRBJ1-6; D may be TRBD1 (5 bases). Germline CDR1 DFQATT, CDR2 SNEGSKA (reference sequence). The CDR3 has 15 residues. V gave up 3 bases and J gave up 8 bases, with 17 bases separating them. As DNA, the CDR3 is TGCAGTGCTAGTAAGACAGCTCCAACCGATTCACCCCTCCACTTT. The encoded protein is CSASKTAPTDSPLHF.

This chain connects TRBV2 to TRBJ2-1; 14 positions match TRBD2. V gave up 4 bases and J gave up 7 bases; unmatched junction bases: 0. The CDR3 is 14 residues long. Germline values: CDR1 SNHLY, CDR2 FYNNEI. The chain's CDR3 is CASSGTSGGNEQFF. CDR3 bases: TGTGCCAGCAGTGGGACTAGCGGGGGGAATGAGCAGTTCTTC.

The gene calls are TRBV25-1 and TRBJ1-2; perhaps TRBD1 as D (6 bases). Between the trimmed V and J ends, which lost 8 bases and 6 bases, there was a span of 25 bases. CDR1 and CDR2 (germline): MGHDK, SYGVNS. The CDR3 spans 16 residues. The CDR3 spells CASRNLRDTSSNGYTF. The CDR3 DNA is TGTGCCAGCCGAAACCTAAGGGACACAAGTTCGAATGGCTACACCTTC.

V is TRBV6-6 and J is TRBJ2-7; 10 bases match TRBD2. After removal of 10 bases from V and 3 bases from J, the junction contained 3 bases not matched to a gene. The CDR3 totals 12 residues. In germline, CDR1 is MNHNY, CDR2 SVGAGI (reference sequence). CDR3 bases: TGTGCCACTAGCGGGAGTGGCTACGAGCAGTACTTC. Its translation is CATSGSGYEQYF.